This TCR beta chain was recovered during a study of blood T cell repertoires in COVID-19. Study at large: COVID-19 samples from acute and convalescent phases originated in the United States, Italy and Spain. The cDNA or gDNA used as material had been derived from T cells, B-cell-depleted T cells, or PBMCs.

Methods used by the authors: Amplification of reference gene primers provided the estimated nucleated cell counts. Data came from immunoSEQ multiplex PCR; TCRdb stores just in-frame clones and leaves some out. That table gives V, J and clone size, and the DNA gave D and trimming. This sample carries under 250,000 clones, around 80% of them seen once, and the ten largest clones take about 5.5%. The receptor comes from a woman aged 70-85 years with acute or convalescent COVID-19. Sequencing was done on a sample of peripheral blood.

The CDR3 DNA is TGTGCCAGCAGCCAAGCCGGGAGCTCCTACAATGAGCAGTTCTTC. Translation gives CASSQAGSSYNEQFF. This chain joins TRBV3-1 (or the pseudogene TRBV3-2) and TRBJ2-1; weak D call: TRBD2 (6 bases). Germline-derived CDR1 and CDR2 are LGHDT and YNNKEL (reference sequence). The CDR3 runs to 15 residues. Deletions cut 1 base from V and 0 bases from J, with 7 bases between.